This T cell receptor beta chain was sequenced for a study of T cell responses to AZD1222 COVID-19 vaccine. Generated by immunoSEQ multiplex PCR, the TCRdb table keeps only in-frame clones and is missing some. The sample consists of 150,000 to 180,000 clones, 90% of them appearing once. Findings and caveats of the study: Unmutated variant regions are reportedly the target of nearly half of TCRs that are spike-specific. There were repertoire samples only from the period after the peak T cell response.

Trimming removed 5 bases from V and 4 bases from J; junction bases left unmatched: 8. This CDR3 is 15 amino acids long. CDR1 and CDR2 (germline): SEHNR, FQNEAQ (reference sequence). Comment on this clone: Its antigen is undetermined.

The sample in question was peripheral blood, obtained on day 0 of AZD1222 vaccination. The chain combines TRBV7-9 with TRBJ1-3, with 7 positions matching TRBD1. The receptor comes from an adult in good health. Here the CDR3 DNA reads TGTGCCAGCAGCGATATGGACAGGAGAGGAAACACCATATATTTT. Amino acids: CASSDMDRRGNTIYF.